Listed below are T cell receptor beta chains from one sample, sequenced in a study of T-cell reconstitution after alpha-beta-depleted transplantation in children. Using its own MiXCR run on the PCR reads, TCRdb lists one record per CDR3 protein. The sample lists approximately 500,000 distinct CDR3 sequences, roughly 30% seen once, with just over 35% in the top ten. The sample consisted of PBMCs, taken before TCRalphabeta/CD19-depleted stem cell transplant. The source is a boy under two years old with Wiskott-Aldrich syndrome, due to receive a stem cell transplant. Both conserved end residues are part of each CDR3. A D gene is named only where the DNA matches it firmly. The size entry is marked missing in some rows and otherwise reads once, few, many or a size class.

J gene | clone size | D gene | V gene | CDR3 protein | CDR3 DNA
TRBJ2-5 | . | . | TRBV10-3 | CAISGRGEQETQYF | TGTGCCATCAGTGGTAGGGGCGAGCAAGAGACCCAGTACTTC
TRBJ2-1 | . | TRBD2 | TRBV11-2 | CASSLISTSGRASYNEQFF | TGTGCCAGCAGCTTAATCAGTACTAGCGGGAGGGCCAGCTACAATGAGCAGTTCTTC
TRBJ2-7 | few | TRBD1 | TRBV5-1 | CASSLRVGQVTYEQYF | TGCGCCAGCAGCTTGAGGGTGGGACAGGTTACCTACGAGCAGTACTTC
TRBJ2-7 | once | TRBD1 | TRBV20-1 | CSALDRGGSYEQYF | TGCAGTGCTCTCGACAGGGGAGGCTCCTACGAGCAGTACTTC
TRBJ2-1 | few | . | TRBV28 | CASSLRRDREQFF | TGTGCCAGCAGTTTGAGGAGGGATAGGGAGCAGTTCTTC
TRBJ2-5 | few | TRBD2 | TRBV5-1 | CASSLGGSGSQETQYF | TGCGCCAGCAGCTTGGGGGGTAGCGGGAGTCAAGAGACCCAGTACTTC
TRBJ1-6 | . | . | TRBV13 | CASSLRRQSPGPSPLHF | TGTGCCAGCAGCTTACGACGACAGTCCCCGGGCCCTTCACCCCTCCACTTT
TRBJ2-7 | few | TRBD2 | TRBV5-1 | CASSLERLAGGDEQYF | TGCGCCAGCAGCTTGGAACGACTAGCGGGAGGGGACGAGCAGTACTTC
TRBJ1-1 | . | . | TRBV7-8 | CASSLNLAGNTEAFF | TGTGCCAGCAGCTTAAATCTCGCGGGTAACACTGAAGCTTTCTTT
TRBJ2-6 | . | . | TRBV12-3/TRBV12-4 | CASSFGTGPGANVLTF | TGTGCCAGCAGTTTTGGAACAGGGCCAGGGGCCAACGTCCTGACTTTC
TRBJ2-1 | . | . | TRBV24-1 | CATSGVNSYNEQFF | TGTGCCACCAGTGGCGTGAACTCCTACAATGAGCAGTTCTTC
TRBJ2-1 | few | . | TRBV14 | CASSQDLRGEQFF | TGTGCCAGCAGCCAAGACCTTAGGGGGGAGCAGTTCTTC
TRBJ2-5 | . | . | TRBV25-1 | CASSDPGRETQYF | TGTGCCAGCAGTGATCCGGGGAGAGAGACCCAGTACTTC
TRBJ2-5 | many | . | TRBV5-1 | CASSLTGRETQYF | TGTGCCAGCAGCTTAACAGGGCGGGAGACCCAGTACTTC
TRBJ1-5 | few | . | TRBV27 | CASSPGPVLKPQHF | TGTGCCAGCAGTCCGGGACCGGTTTTGAAGCCCCAGCATTTT
TRBJ1-6 | . | . | TRBV5-1 | CASSLAVGINSPLHF | TGCGCCAGCAGCTTGGCCGTGGGGATCAATTCACCCCTCCACTTT
TRBJ2-7 | many | . | TRBV5-1 | CASSYQTRSYEQYF | TGCGCCAGCAGCTACCAGACTAGGTCCTACGAGCAGTACTTC
TRBJ2-1 | . | . | TRBV15 | CATSQRQGGSYNEQFF | TGTGCCACCAGCCAACGACAGGGAGGTTCCTACAATGAGCAGTTCTTC
TRBJ1-6 | . | . | TRBV5-1 | CATARDSYNSPLHF | TGCGCCACTGCCCGGGACTCCTATAATTCACCCCTCCACTTT
TRBJ1-1 | few | . | TRBV20-1 | CSARDLTGLSMNTEAFF | TGCAGTGCTAGAGATCTAACAGGTTTATCTATGAACACTGAAGCTTTCTTT
TRBJ2-1 | many | . | TRBV5-1 | CASSLRTSSYNEQFF | TGCGCCAGCAGCTTGCGGACAAGCTCCTACAATGAGCAGTTCTTC
TRBJ1-3 | few | TRBD1 | TRBV28 | CASSYGTVGSGNTIYF | TGTGCCAGCAGTTACGGGACAGTTGGTTCTGGAAACACCATATATTTT
TRBJ2-1 | . | TRBD2 | TRBV5-1 | CASSLGSLADYNEQFF | TGCGCCAGCAGCTTGGGAAGTCTAGCGGACTACAATGAGCAGTTCTTC
TRBJ2-7 | . | . | TRBV5-1 | CASRPGPNPLYEQYF | TGCGCCTCCCGACCGGGACCTAACCCTCTATACGAGCAGTACTTC
TRBJ2-7 | . | . | TRBV15 | CATSRDPQSYEQYF | TGTGCCACCAGCAGAGATCCACAGAGTTACGAGCAGTACTTC
TRBJ2-7 | few | . | TRBV20-1 | CSARKGWGPSSYEQYF | TGCAGTGCTAGGAAAGGCTGGGGGCCGAGCTCCTACGAGCAGTACTTC